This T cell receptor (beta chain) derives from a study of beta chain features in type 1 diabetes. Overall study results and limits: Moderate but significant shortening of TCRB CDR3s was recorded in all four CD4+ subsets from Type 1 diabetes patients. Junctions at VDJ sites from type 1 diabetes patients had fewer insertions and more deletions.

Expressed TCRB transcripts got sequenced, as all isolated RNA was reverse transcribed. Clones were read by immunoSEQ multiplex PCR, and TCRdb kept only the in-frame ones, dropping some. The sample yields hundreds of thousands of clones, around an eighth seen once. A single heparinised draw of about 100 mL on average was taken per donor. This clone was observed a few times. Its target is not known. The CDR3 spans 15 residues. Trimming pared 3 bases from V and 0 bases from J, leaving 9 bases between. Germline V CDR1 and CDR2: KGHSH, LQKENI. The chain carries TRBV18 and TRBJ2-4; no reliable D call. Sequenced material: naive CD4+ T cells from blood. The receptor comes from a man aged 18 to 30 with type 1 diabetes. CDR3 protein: CASSPALLAKNIQYF. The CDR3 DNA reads TGTGCCAGCTCACCTGCGTTGTTAGCCAAAAACATTCAGTACTTC.